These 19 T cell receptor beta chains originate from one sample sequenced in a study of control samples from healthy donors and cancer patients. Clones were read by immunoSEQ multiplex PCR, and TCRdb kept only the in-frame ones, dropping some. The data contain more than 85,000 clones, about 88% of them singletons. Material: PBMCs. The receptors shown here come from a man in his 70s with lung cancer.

The CDR3 is CASSAGHRNTEAFF. The CDR3 region has the DNA TGTGCCAGTAGTGCGGGACATAGGAACACTGAAGCTTTCTTT. This chain joins TRBV19 and TRBJ1-1; tentatively, D is TRBD1 (6 bases). The CDR3 runs to 14 residues. Germline CDR1 is LNHDA and CDR2 is SQIVND (reference sequence). Trimming shortened V by 5 bases and J by 1 base, and 11 bases separated the two germline ends.

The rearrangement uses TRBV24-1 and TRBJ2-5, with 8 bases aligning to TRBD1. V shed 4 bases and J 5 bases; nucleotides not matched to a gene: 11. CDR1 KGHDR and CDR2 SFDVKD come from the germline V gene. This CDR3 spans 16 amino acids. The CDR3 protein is CATSDSFRTGKETQYF. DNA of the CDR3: TGTGCCACCAGTGACTCGTTCCGGACAGGGAAGGAGACCCAGTACTTC.

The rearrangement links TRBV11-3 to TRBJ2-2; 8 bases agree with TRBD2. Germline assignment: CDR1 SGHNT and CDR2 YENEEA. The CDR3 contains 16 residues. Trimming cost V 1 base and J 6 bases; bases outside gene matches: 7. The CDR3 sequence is CASSLAGGALAGELFF. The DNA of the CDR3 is TGTGCCAGCAGCTTAGCCGGGGGGGCCCTGGCCGGGGAGCTGTTTTTT.

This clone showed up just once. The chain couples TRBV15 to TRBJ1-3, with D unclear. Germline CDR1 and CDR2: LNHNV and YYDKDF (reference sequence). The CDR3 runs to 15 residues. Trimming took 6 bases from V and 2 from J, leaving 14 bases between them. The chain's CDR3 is CATRLDRRAGNTIYF. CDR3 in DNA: TGTGCCACCAGGTTAGATCGGAGGGCTGGAAACACCATATATTTT.

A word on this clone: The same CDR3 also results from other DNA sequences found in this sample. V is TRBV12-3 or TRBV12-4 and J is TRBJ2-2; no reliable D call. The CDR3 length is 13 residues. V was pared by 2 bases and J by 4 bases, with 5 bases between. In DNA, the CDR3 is TGTGCCAGCAGTTTAAGAGCCACCGGGGAGCTGTTTTTT. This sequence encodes CASSLRATGELFF.

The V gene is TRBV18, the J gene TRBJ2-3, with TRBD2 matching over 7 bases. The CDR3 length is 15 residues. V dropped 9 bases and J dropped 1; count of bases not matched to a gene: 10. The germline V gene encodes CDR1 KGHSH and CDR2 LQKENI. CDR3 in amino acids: CASTVAGPRTDTQYF. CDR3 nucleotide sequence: TGTGCCAGTACCGTAGCGGGTCCTCGCACAGATACGCAGTATTTT.

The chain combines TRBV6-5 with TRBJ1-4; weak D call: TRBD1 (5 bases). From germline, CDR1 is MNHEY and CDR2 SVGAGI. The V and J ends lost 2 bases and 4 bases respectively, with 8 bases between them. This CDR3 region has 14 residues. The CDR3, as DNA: TGTGCCAGCAGTTACACGGGACTTAATGAAAAACTGTTTTTT. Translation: CASSYTGLNEKLFF.

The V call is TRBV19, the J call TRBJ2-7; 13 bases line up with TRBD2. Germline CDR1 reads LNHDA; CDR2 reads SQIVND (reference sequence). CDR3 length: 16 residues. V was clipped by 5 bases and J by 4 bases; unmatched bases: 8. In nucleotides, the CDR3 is TGTGCCAGTAGTCCAACTAGCGGGGGGGCCCGGTACGAGCAGTACTTC. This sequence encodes CASSPTSGGARYEQYF.

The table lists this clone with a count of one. The CDR3 sequence is CSVELGREQFF. In DNA, the CDR3 is TGCAGCGTTGAACTTGGAAGGGAGCAGTTCTTC. The rearrangement joins TRBV29-1 to TRBJ2-1; D unresolved. This CDR3 contains 11 residues. Trimming removed 2 bases at V and 10 bases at J, with 9 bases between. The germline gives CDR1 SQVTM, CDR2 ANQGSEA.

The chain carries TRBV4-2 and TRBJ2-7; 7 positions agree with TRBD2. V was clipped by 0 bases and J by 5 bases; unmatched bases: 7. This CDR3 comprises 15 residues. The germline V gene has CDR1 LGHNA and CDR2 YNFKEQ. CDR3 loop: CASSQDKGGYNEQYF. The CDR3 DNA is TGTGCCAGCAGCCAAGATAAGGGAGGGTACAACGAGCAGTACTTC.

Here the CDR3 DNA reads TGTGCCACCAGTGATTTAGGGACTCCATACAATGAGCAGTTCTTC. Protein: CATSDLGTPYNEQFF. The chain combines TRBV24-1 with TRBJ2-1; D perhaps matches TRBD2 (6 bases). There are 15 residues in the CDR3. Germline V lookup: CDR1 KGHDR, CDR2 SFDVKD. The V end was cut by 1 base, the J end by 4 bases, with 10 bases between.

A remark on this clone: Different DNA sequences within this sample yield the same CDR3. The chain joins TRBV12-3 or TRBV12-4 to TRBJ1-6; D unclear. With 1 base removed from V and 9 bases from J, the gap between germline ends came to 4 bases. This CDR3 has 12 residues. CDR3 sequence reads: CASSLGGSPLHF. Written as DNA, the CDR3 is TGTGCCAGCAGTTTAGGAGGTTCACCCCTCCACTTT.

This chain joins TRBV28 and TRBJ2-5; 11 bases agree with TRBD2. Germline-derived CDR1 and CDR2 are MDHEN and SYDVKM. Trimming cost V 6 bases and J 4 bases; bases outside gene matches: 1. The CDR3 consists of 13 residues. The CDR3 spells CASRTSGVETQYF. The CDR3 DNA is TGTGCCAGCAGGACTAGCGGGGTAGAGACCCAGTACTTC.

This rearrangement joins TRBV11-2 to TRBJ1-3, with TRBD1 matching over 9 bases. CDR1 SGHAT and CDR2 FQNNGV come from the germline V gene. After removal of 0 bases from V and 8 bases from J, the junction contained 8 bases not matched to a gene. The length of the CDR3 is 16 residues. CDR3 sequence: CASSLDPHRGPDTIYF. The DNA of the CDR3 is TGTGCCAGCAGCTTAGATCCCCACAGGGGGCCGGACACCATATATTTT.

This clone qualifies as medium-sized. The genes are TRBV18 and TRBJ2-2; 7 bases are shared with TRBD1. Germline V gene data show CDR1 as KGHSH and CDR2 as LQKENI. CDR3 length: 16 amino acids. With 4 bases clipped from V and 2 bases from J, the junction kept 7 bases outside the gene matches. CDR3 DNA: TGTGCCAGCTCACTAACAAGACAGGGAAACACCGGGGAGCTGTTTTTT. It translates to CASSLTRQGNTGELFF.

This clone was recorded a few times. DNA for the CDR3: TGTGCCACCTCTGACAGGGGCAAGAACACTGAAGCTTTCTTT. It is translated as CATSDRGKNTEAFF. This rearrangement joins TRBV6-5 to TRBJ1-1, with 8 bases identical to TRBD1. V lost 10 bases and J lost 1; bases outside the gene matches: 8. The CDR3 consists of 14 residues. CDR1 is MNHEY and CDR2 is SVGAGI in the germline V gene.

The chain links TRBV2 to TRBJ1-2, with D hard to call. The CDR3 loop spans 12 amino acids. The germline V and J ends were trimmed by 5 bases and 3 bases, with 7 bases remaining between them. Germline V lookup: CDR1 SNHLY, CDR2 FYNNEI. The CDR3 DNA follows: TGTGCCAGCAGTAACGGGGACTATGGCTACACCTTC. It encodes CASSNGDYGYTF. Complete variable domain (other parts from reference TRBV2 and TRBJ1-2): EPEVTQTPSHQVTQMGQEVILRCVPISNHLYFYWYRQILGQKVEFLVSFYNNEISEKSEIFDDQFSVERPDGSNFTLKIRSTKLEDSAMYFCASSNGDYGYTFGSGTRLTVV.

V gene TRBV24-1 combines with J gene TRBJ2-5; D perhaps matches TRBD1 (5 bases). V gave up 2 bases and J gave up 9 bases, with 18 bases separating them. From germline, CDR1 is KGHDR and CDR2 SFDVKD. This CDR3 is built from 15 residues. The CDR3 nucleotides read TGTGCCACCAGTGATTCCCGGACACCACTCCTGTCCCAGTACTTC. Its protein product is CATSDSRTPLLSQYF.

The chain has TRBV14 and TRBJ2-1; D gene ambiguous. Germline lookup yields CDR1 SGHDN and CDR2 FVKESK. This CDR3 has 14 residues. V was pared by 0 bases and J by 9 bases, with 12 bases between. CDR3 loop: CASSQDPPQREQFF. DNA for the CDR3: TGTGCCAGCAGCCAAGATCCCCCCCAGCGTGAGCAGTTCTTC.